Listed here is a single T cell receptor (beta chain). The CDR3 consists of 15 residues. Germline values: CDR1 DFQATT, CDR2 SNEGSKA (reference sequence). The V end lost 3 bases, the J end lost 2 bases, and 14 bases lay between the germline ends. This sample is drawn from a study of control samples from healthy donors and cancer patients. Some clones are missing from TCRdb's copy, which holds only in-frame ones; the method was immunoSEQ multiplex PCR. The sample has about 120,000 clones; approximately 90% are singletons. Sequenced input: blood. The chain links TRBV20-1 to TRBJ2-1; D call uncertain. The receptor was isolated from a woman aged 50 to 65 in good health. This CDR3 reads CSASSGLMAYNEQFF. The CDR3 DNA sequence: TGCAGTGCTAGTTCAGGCCTTATGGCCTACAATGAGCAGTTCTTC.